Shown below are 21 T cell receptor beta chains from a single sample sequenced in a study of neurological immune-mediated disorders. Using its own MiXCR run on the 5' RACE reads, TCRdb lists one record per CDR3 protein. The data hold about 90,000 distinct CDR3 sequences, with about 12% observed a single time. The time point denotes: longitudinal time-point 2. Sequencing was carried out using PBMCs. The receptors derive from a female donor with HTLV-1-associated myelopathy (HAM/TSP).

This clonotype was found many times. The chain uses TRBV12-3 or TRBV12-4 and TRBJ2-3; D uncertain. V lost 5 bases and J lost 8, with 11 bases in between. The CDR3 loop spans 12 amino acids. This CDR3 is CASSPLQATQYF. The DNA of the CDR3 is TGTGCCAGCAGTCCTTTGCAGGCTACGCAGTATTTT.

This clonotype appeared many times. The rearrangement uses TRBV6-1 and TRBJ2-7; the D gene is possibly TRBD2 (5 bases). The germline V and J ends were trimmed by 2 bases and 0 bases, with 11 bases remaining between them. Germline lookup yields CDR1 MNHNS and CDR2 SASEGT. This CDR3 contains 15 residues. CDR3 nucleotide sequence: TGTGCCAGCAGTGAAAGAGGGAAGGGCTCCTACGAGCAGTACTTC. It codes for CASSERGKGSYEQYF.

This clonotype was counted ten times or more. The chain joins TRBV7-8 to TRBJ1-5; D ambiguous. Between the trimmed V and J ends, which lost 4 bases and 4 bases, there was a span of 8 bases. The CDR3 length is 13 residues. The germline CDR1 and CDR2 sequences are SGHVS and FQNEAQ. The CDR3 protein is CASSSTVNQPQHF. As DNA, the CDR3 is TGTGCCAGCAGCTCAACAGTAAATCAGCCCCAGCATTTT.

This clonotype was detected ten times or more. DNA of the CDR3: TGCGCCAGCAGCTTACCGACTAGCGGGGAACATACGCAGTATTTT. This translates into CASSLPTSGEHTQYF. The chain joins TRBV5-1 to TRBJ2-3; 11 nucleotides line up with TRBD2. The length of the CDR3 is 15 residues. CDR1 and CDR2 from the germline V gene are SGHRS and YFSETQ. V gave up 2 bases and J gave up 7 bases; unmatched junction bases: 6. The full variable domain, rest sourced from reference TRBV5-1 and TRBJ2-3, is KAGVTQTPRYLIKTRGQQVTLSCSPISGHRSVSWYQQTPGQGLQFLFEYFSETQRNKGNFPGRFSGRQFSNSRSEMNVSTLELGDSALYLCASSLPTSGEHTQYFGPGTRLTVL.

This clonotype was recorded many times. The chain recombines TRBV20-1 with TRBJ2-3, with 10 bases aligning to TRBD2. Germline trimming cut 4 bases from V and 10 bases from J; bases unmatched to any gene: 8. The CDR3 totals 13 residues. Germline assignment: CDR1 DFQATT and CDR2 SNEGSKA (reference sequence). CDR3 loop: CSANPGTSVPQYF. CDR3 nucleotide sequence: TGCAGTGCTAACCCCGGGACTAGCGTTCCGCAGTATTTT.

Worth noting for this clonotype: A much bigger clone sits one base away, suggesting this may be a read error. J is TRBJ2-2 and V is TRBV6-5; TRBD1 matches 7 bases. The CDR3 is made up of 14 amino acids. CDR1 and CDR2 from the germline V gene are MNHEY and SVGAGI. CDR3 DNA sequence: TGTGCCAGCAGTTCTACAGGGGCACAAGGGGAGATGTTTTTT. This gives the protein CASSSTGAQGEMFF.

This clonotype appeared many times. This sequence joins TRBV6-6 and TRBJ2-7; 7 nucleotides match TRBD1. Trimming cost V 2 bases and J 2 bases; bases outside gene matches: 3. The CDR3 runs 14 residues. From germline, CDR1 is MNHNY and CDR2 SVGAGI (reference sequence). CDR3 in DNA: TGTGCCAGCAGTTACGGGGGACAGACCTACGAGCAGTACTTC. Its translation: CASSYGGQTYEQYF.

There are a few counts of this clonotype. Given a much more abundant clone one base away, this may be a read error. This rearrangement joins TRBV29-1 to TRBJ2-3; D is unresolved. Trimming took 4 bases from V and 2 from J, leaving 10 bases between them. CDR3 size: 13 residues. From germline, CDR1 is SQVTM and CDR2 ANQGSEA. The CDR3 DNA follows: TGCAGCGTTGTTGTGGGCAACACAGATACGCAGTATTTT. Residues: CSVVVGNTDTQYF.

In its sample, this clonotype was seen many times. V and J are TRBV29-1 and TRBJ2-7; TRBD1 is a possible D gene (5 bases). The CDR3 covers 13 residues. Germline CDR1 SQVTM, CDR2 ANQGSEA. The ends were cut back, 4 bases at V and 3 bases at J, with 13 bases in the middle. The CDR3 reads CSVGGQTVYEQYF. In nucleotides, the CDR3 is TGCAGCGTTGGTGGACAAACTGTCTACGAGCAGTACTTC.

Comments on this clonotype: This may come from a read error, since a much larger clone is one base off. V usage is TRBV20-1 and J usage is TRBJ1-5; 7 bases agree with TRBD1. Germline CDR1 DFQATT, CDR2 SNEGSKA (reference sequence). The CDR3 sequence is 15 residues long. The CDR3, as DNA: TGCAGTGCCTACAGGGACAGTCCAGGCAATCAGCCCCAGGATTTT. Translating it yields CSAYRDSPGNQPQDF.

Only a few counts were recorded for this clonotype. The gene calls are TRBV2 and TRBJ1-4; the D is unclear. CDR1 SNHLY and CDR2 FYNNEI come from the germline V gene. V lost 1 base, J lost 6 bases, and 6 bases lay in between. This CDR3 is 13 amino acids long. The CDR3 spells CASSEVGYEKLFF. For the CDR3, the DNA is TGTGCCAGCAGTGAAGTAGGTTATGAAAAACTGTTTTTT. The full variable domain, completed using reference TRBV2 and TRBJ1-4, is EPEVTQTPSHQVTQMGQEVILRCVPISNHLYFYWYRQILGQKVEFLVSFYNNEISEKSEIFDDQFSVERPDGSNFTLKIRSTKLEDSAMYFCASSEVGYEKLFFGSGTQLSVL.

This clonotype was detected ten times or more. The gene calls are TRBV5-1 and TRBJ2-5, with no clear D. Trimming removed 0 bases from V and 5 bases from J, with 8 bases in between. Germline lookup yields CDR1 SGHRS and CDR2 YFSETQ. CDR3 size: 13 residues. CDR3 DNA: TGCGCCAGCAGCTTGGTCCTGAAGGAGACCCAGTACTTC. Translating gives CASSLVLKETQYF.

This clonotype was recorded at least ten times. CDR3 nucleotides: TGTGCCAGCAGCTTAAGGTCAGGGAGAAAGGCTGAAGCTTTCTTT. Translation: CASSLRSGRKAEAFF. V gene TRBV7-9 combines with J gene TRBJ1-1; tentative D call: TRBD1 (5 bases). CDR1 is SEHNR and CDR2 is FQNEAQ in the germline V gene (reference sequence). With 2 bases removed from V and 6 bases from J, the gap between germline ends came to 16 bases. The CDR3 spans 15 residues.

This clonotype was counted ten times or more. The genes are TRBV5-6 and TRBJ1-1; maybe TRBD1 (6 bases). This CDR3 contains 16 residues. Trimming shortened V by 0 bases and J by 1 base, and 13 bases separated the two germline ends. Looked up from germline, CDR1 is SGHDT and CDR2 is YYEEEE. CDR3 residues: CASSLGGANSNTEAFF. CDR3 nucleotides: TGTGCCAGCAGCTTGGGGGGGGCGAATTCGAACACTGAAGCTTTCTTT. The full variable domain, with the rest looked up from reference TRBV5-6 and TRBJ1-1, is DAGVTQSPTHLIKTRGQQVTLRCSPKSGHDTVSWYQQALGQGPQFIFQYYEEEERQRGNFPDRFSGHQFPNYSSELNVNALLLGDSALYLCASSLGGANSNTEAFFGQGTRLTVV.

The rearrangement joins TRBV5-1 to TRBJ2-1; a possible D gene is TRBD2 (6 bases). The germline V and J ends were trimmed by 0 bases and 3 bases, with 13 bases remaining between them. Germline values: CDR1 SGHRS, CDR2 YFSETQ. The CDR3 has 16 amino acids. CDR3 coding DNA: TGCGCCAGCAGCTTGGATGCGGGGACGGTCTACAATGAGCAGTTCTTC. This gives the protein CASSLDAGTVYNEQFF.

This clonotype was observed many times. The chain carries TRBV5-1 and TRBJ2-5; D gene uncertain. Trimming removed 0 bases at V and 5 bases at J, with 5 bases between. The germline CDR1 and CDR2 sequences are SGHRS and YFSETQ. The CDR3 is made up of 12 amino acids. Here the CDR3 DNA reads TGCGCCAGCAGCTTGGAAGAGGAGACCCAGTACTTC. It specifies CASSLEEETQYF. The whole variable domain, filled in from reference TRBV5-1 and TRBJ2-5, reads KAGVTQTPRYLIKTRGQQVTLSCSPISGHRSVSWYQQTPGQGLQFLFEYFSETQRNKGNFPGRFSGRQFSNSRSEMNVSTLELGDSALYLCASSLEEETQYFGPGTRLLVL.

Of note for this clonotype: One end of the junction is discordant with germline, which a read error may explain. The V call is TRBV20-1, the J call TRBJ2-4; a possible D gene is TRBD1 (5 bases). CDR1 DFQATT and CDR2 SNEGSKA come from the germline V gene (reference sequence). This CDR3 region has 16 residues. The DNA of the CDR3 is TGCAGTGCTAGCTGGGCGGAAACAGGACCTAAAAAAATTCAGTACTTT. This translates into CSASWAETGPKKIQYF.

In its sample, this clonotype was seen many times. This rearrangement joins TRBV5-1 to TRBJ2-5, with a tentative D call TRBD1 (6 bases). This CDR3 comprises 15 residues. V shed 4 bases and J shed 4 bases, with 17 bases lying between them. The germline CDR1 and CDR2 sequences are SGHRS and YFSETQ. Here the CDR3 reads CASSPSPGQRETQYF. CDR3 nucleotide sequence: TGCGCCAGCAGCCCCTCCCCCGGACAGCGAGAGACCCAGTACTTC.

This clonotype has ten or more counts. V and J are TRBV4-1 and TRBJ1-2; D is perhaps TRBD1 (6 bases). Trimming took off 3 bases at V and 2 bases at J, with 10 bases between the two ends. This CDR3 contains 14 residues. The germline V gene encodes CDR1 MGHRA and CDR2 YSYEKL. CDR3 nucleotides: TGCGCCAGCAGCCAGCCGGGACAAAACTATGGCTACACCTTC. Translating gives CASSQPGQNYGYTF.

This clonotype was detected ten times or more. V gene TRBV10-2 combines with J gene TRBJ2-3; 11 bases agree with TRBD2. This CDR3 has 16 residues. Germline values: CDR1 WSHSY, CDR2 SAAADI. The V gene end was trimmed by 4 bases and the J gene end by 0 bases; junction bases not matched to a gene: 3. CDR3 sequence (DNA): TGCGCCAGCAGTGGGGTAGCGGGGGGGAGCACAGATACGCAGTATTTT. Translating it yields CASSGVAGGSTDTQYF.

This clonotype has a count of ten or more. The V gene is TRBV5-1, the J gene TRBJ2-5, with 8 nucleotides matching TRBD1. The CDR3 extends over 14 amino acids. J was trimmed by 4 bases and V by 3 bases; bases with no gene match: 5. Germline loops: CDR1 SGHRS, CDR2 YFSETQ. Here the CDR3 DNA reads TGCGCCAGCAGCTCAGGGGGCCGGGGAGAGACCCAGTACTTC. As protein: CASSSGGRGETQYF.